The 7 T cell receptor beta chains below were found in one sample sequenced in a study of T cell repertoires in cytomegalovirus infection. Antigen specificity for these receptors is unknown. TCRdb re-derived calls from the reads in MiXCR, one entry per CDR3 protein. The sample has about 920,000 distinct CDR3 sequences, approximately 31% seen once; the top ten hold around an eighth. Specimen: cultured CD8+ T cells from PBMCs, collected from culture after CMV antigen stimulation. Every receptor here comes from a human donor in good health (CMV status not recorded). Some clones in this sample may be carry-over from other donors' samples.

The table lists this clonotype with a few counts. V usage is TRBV12-3 or TRBV12-4 and J usage is TRBJ1-1, with D perhaps TRBD1 (5 bases). Trimming left V 5 bases short and J 11 bases short, with 18 bases between. CDR3 length: 13 residues. In DNA, the CDR3 is TGTGCCAGCAGTCCTGGGACCGGATCTAACGCTTTCTTT. Its protein is CASSPGTGSNAFF.

In its sample, this clonotype was seen a few times. The rearrangement links TRBV7-9 to TRBJ2-3; possible D gene TRBD2, 7 bases. Germline-derived CDR1 and CDR2 are SEHNR and FQNEAQ (reference sequence). The V end was cut by 6 bases, the J end by 3 bases, with 19 bases between. The CDR3 has 16 residues. The CDR3 protein is CASRPPGGPKTDTQYF. The CDR3 nucleotides are TGTGCCAGCAGGCCTCCGGGGGGCCCGAAAACAGATACGCAGTATTTT.

The table lists this clonotype with a few counts. The gene calls are TRBV19 and TRBJ2-7, with D possibly matching TRBD1 (5 bases). The length of the CDR3 is 13 residues. V was clipped by 3 bases and J by 3 bases, with 9 bases between them. Germline V CDR1 and CDR2: LNHDA, SQIVND (reference sequence). The DNA of the CDR3 is TGTGCCAGTAGTATTGCGCAGGGCTACGAGCAGTACTTC. Its translation: CASSIAQGYEQYF.

The rearrangement links TRBV29-1 to TRBJ2-5, with 12 bases lining up with TRBD1. Germline V gives CDR1 SQVTM, CDR2 ANQGSEA. V lost 6 bases and J lost 5; bases outside the gene matches: 16. The CDR3 runs 17 residues. CDR3 sequence: CSVDPGQGAVYGETQYF. The CDR3 nucleotides read TGCAGCGTGGATCCGGGACAGGGGGCCGTCTATGGGGAGACCCAGTACTTC.

V is TRBV15 and J is TRBJ2-1, with D maybe TRBD2 (6 bases). The CDR3 runs to 15 residues. Germline V gene data show CDR1 as LNHNV and CDR2 as YYDKDF (reference sequence). Trimming left V 1 base short and J 2 bases short, with 9 bases between. The CDR3 is CATSRVGGTYNEQFF. The DNA of the CDR3 is TGTGCCACCAGCAGAGTGGGGGGTACCTACAATGAGCAGTTCTTC.

This clonotype was seen a handful of times. This chain joins TRBV7-9 and TRBJ2-1; tentatively, D is TRBD1 (6 bases). Germline loops: CDR1 SEHNR, CDR2 FQNEAQ (reference sequence). The germline V and J ends were trimmed by 0 bases and 8 bases, with 11 bases remaining between them. This CDR3 has 14 amino acids. Here the CDR3 DNA reads TGTGCCAGCAGCTTAGCCGGACAGCTCTATGAGCAGTTCTTC. Encoded protein: CASSLAGQLYEQFF.

This clonotype has a single count. This chain joins TRBV5-1 and TRBJ2-4; D might be TRBD2 (6 bases). This CDR3 region has 15 residues. Germline values: CDR1 SGHRS, CDR2 YFSETQ. Trimming stripped 3 bases from V and 0 bases from J, with 10 bases between. The CDR3 DNA follows: TGCGCCAGCAGCTATTTGGGGGGAGCCAAAAACATTCAGTACTTC. Protein: CASSYLGGAKNIQYF.